This T cell receptor (beta chain) was recorded in a study of post-analysis software for immune sequencing data. Study-wide findings and caveats: Patients had higher frequencies than controls of a handful of TRBV segments, including TRBV5-6, TRBV5-1 and TRBV20-1. Controls had significantly higher normalized Chao1 diversity than multiple sclerosis patients.

This clonotype came up a few times. The antigen is undetermined. This CDR3 comprises 16 residues. V lost 3 bases, J lost 0 bases, and 5 bases stayed unmatched. Unique molecular identifiers were present in the TCR beta cDNA libraries. One entry per CDR3 protein results from TCRdb running MiXCR on the PCR reads. This sample has some 800,000 distinct CDR3 sequences, with roughly 50% found just once. The sequenced material came from blood. The chain joins TRBV12-3 or TRBV12-4 to TRBJ2-3; 8 nucleotides match TRBD2. The receptor's source is a girl between 10 and 17 years old with multiple sclerosis. DNA of the CDR3: TGTGCCAGCAGTTTCCTGAGCGGGGGAAGCACAGATACGCAGTATTTT. Translating gives CASSFLSGGSTDTQYF.